This note documents a single TCR beta chain sequence. Its antigen is undetermined. The junction departs from germline at one end; a sequencing error may be responsible. The data stem from a study of cytomegalovirus exposure and HLA in healthy donors. Study results and caveats: Most TCR sequences proved rare, with some public TCRs found in many donors. It was reported that the classifier diagnosed cytomegalovirus status with high specificity and sensitivity in both the original and validation cohorts. Roughly uniform depth of sequencing across donors was assumed in presence/absence analyses. Donors belonging to an Asian-associated ancestry cluster reportedly showed fewer N-insertions in productive TCRs than the 666-donor mean, according to what a later analysis found.

Primers: 60 Vbeta forward and 13 Jbeta reverse. Generated by immunoSEQ multiplex PCR, the TCRdb table keeps only in-frame clones and is missing some. Of about 160,000 clones detected, 80% appear once; the ten largest clones hold 6.3%. The CDR3 runs to 11 residues. From germline, CDR1 is SGHDT and CDR2 YYEEEE. The clonotype originates from a male donor in good health and CMV-seropositive. The sample was PBMCs. This chain uses TRBV5-6 with TRBJ2-7; 10 bases agree with TRBD2. DNA of the CDR3: TGTGCCAGCAGCTTAGCGGGAGGGTTGGACTTC. Translated: CASSLAGGLDF.